The 8 T cell receptor beta chains in this list originate from one sample, sequenced in a study of blood T cell repertoires in COVID-19. Assay: immunoSEQ multiplex PCR; the TCRdb copy retains only in-frame clones and omits some. Here the sample spans about 120,000 clones, around 84% being singletons. The sequencing sample was made of peripheral blood. The receptors stem from a human donor in a cohort sampled during active COVID-19.

The rearrangement uses TRBV6-2 or TRBV6-3 and TRBJ2-7; no reliable D call. The CDR3 consists of 14 residues. CDR1 and CDR2 (germline): MNHEY, SVGEGT. Between the trimmed V and J ends, which lost 2 bases and 5 bases, there was a span of 13 bases. CDR3 amino acids: CASSYSRFRHEQYF. The CDR3, as DNA: TGTGCCAGCAGTTACAGCCGCTTTCGCCACGAGCAGTACTTC.

The gene calls are TRBV4-3 and TRBJ1-3; D call uncertain. Between the trimmed V and J ends, which lost 0 bases and 0 bases, there was a span of 12 bases. The germline CDR1 and CDR2 sequences are LGHNA and YSLEER. This CDR3 has 17 amino acids. For the CDR3, the DNA is TGCGCCAGCAGCCAAGATAGAAAGCTTGACTCTGGAAACACCATATATTTT. Translating it yields CASSQDRKLDSGNTIYF.

Points on this clone: The sample contains more than one DNA sequence encoding this CDR3. CDR3 sequence reads: CASSRTGGNQPQHF. CDR3 coding DNA: TGTGCCAGCAGTCGTACAGGGGGCAATCAGCCCCAGCATTTT. The rearrangement links TRBV6-2 or TRBV6-3 to TRBJ1-5; 7 positions match TRBD1. CDR1 and CDR2 (germline): MNHEY, SVGEGT. The CDR3 sequence is 14 residues long. V was pared by 5 bases and J by 2 bases, with 3 bases of the junction left unmatched.

The chain combines TRBV27 with TRBJ1-1, with unresolved D. The germline V and J ends were trimmed by 8 bases and 7 bases, with 20 bases remaining between them. CDR3 length equals 14 residues. Germline V CDR1 and CDR2: MNHEY, SMNVEV (reference sequence). The CDR3 protein is CASSSPFPSHEAFF. The CDR3 region has the DNA TGTGCCAGCTCTAGTCCCTTCCCTTCTCATGAAGCTTTCTTT.

The chain combines TRBV9 with TRBJ2-3, with TRBD2 matching over 11 bases. The CDR3 sequence is 16 residues long. Germline loops: CDR1 SGDLS, CDR2 YYNGEE. With 5 bases clipped from V and 1 base from J, the junction kept 6 bases outside the gene matches. As DNA, the CDR3 is TGTGCCAGCAGACCCACACTAGCGGGGGGCACAGATACGCAGTATTTT. Translating it yields CASRPTLAGGTDTQYF.

The chain carries TRBV9 and TRBJ2-3; TRBD2 is a possible D gene (5 bases). The CDR3 spans 16 residues. Between the trimmed V and J ends, which lost 0 bases and 3 bases, there was a span of 14 bases. CDR1 is SGDLS and CDR2 is YYNGEE in the germline V gene. The CDR3 DNA reads TGTGCCAGCAGCGTAGGGGCGGGTGTGTGGACAGATACGCAGTATTTT. Its protein product is CASSVGAGVWTDTQYF.

The V gene is TRBV5-6, the J gene TRBJ1-1; D unresolved. The CDR3 covers 14 residues. The V gene's germline CDR1 is SGHDT and CDR2 YYEEEE. The V end lost 4 bases, the J end lost 1 base, and 11 bases lay between the germline ends. CDR3 nucleotide sequence: TGTGCCAGCAGCACCCGACGGAGGAACACTGAAGCTTTCTTT. Protein product: CASSTRRRNTEAFF.

V gene TRBV5-5 combines with J gene TRBJ1-5, with D unresolved. V was cut by 1 base and J by 6 bases, with 17 bases left in between. Per the germline V gene, CDR1 is SGHKS and CDR2 is YYEKEE (reference sequence). The CDR3 runs to 16 residues. CDR3 residues: CASSLLADLAGQPQHF. Written as DNA, the CDR3 is TGTGCCAGCAGCTTGCTAGCCGATCTAGCGGGTCAGCCCCAGCATTTT.